The 26 T cell receptor beta chains below were found in one sample sequenced in a study of blood T cell repertoires in COVID-19. This table comes from immunoSEQ multiplex PCR, and its TCRdb copy is limited to in-frame clones, with some not included. This table has approximately 200,000 clones, around 82% appearing once. The sample taken for sequencing was PBMCs or T cells enriched from blood (not recorded which). The source is a woman between 40 and 50 years old with acute COVID-19.

In this sample, this clone turned up a few times. The chain's CDR3 is CASSPAPTSGRGSYNEQFF. The CDR3 DNA is TGTGCCAGCAGCCCCGCTCCGACTAGCGGGAGAGGATCCTACAATGAGCAGTTCTTC. The chain employs TRBV16 and TRBJ2-1, with 12 positions matching TRBD2. CDR3 length equals 19 residues. The V and J ends lost 4 bases and 1 base, in that order; junction bases with no gene match: 11. In germline, CDR1 is KGHSY, CDR2 FQNENV.

J is TRBJ2-1 and V is TRBV7-2; 8 nucleotides match TRBD2. Germline assignment: CDR1 SGHTA and CDR2 FQGNSA. The CDR3 covers 15 residues. With V trimmed by 5 bases and J by 8 bases, 11 bases remained unmatched. The CDR3 is CASSPRGGLVDEQFF. CDR3 coding DNA: TGTGCCAGCAGCCCCCGGGGGGGGCTTGTCGATGAGCAGTTCTTC.

In its sample, this clone was seen once. The chain employs TRBV12-3 or TRBV12-4 and TRBJ2-5, with a possible D match to TRBD2 (6 bases). V was cut by 8 bases and J by 0 bases, with 10 bases left in between. CDR3 length: 13 amino acids. Here the CDR3 DNA reads TGTGCCAGCGGGGGGACGGACCAAGAGACCCAGTACTTC. This gives the protein CASGGTDQETQYF.

The V gene is TRBV30, the J gene TRBJ1-5; no definite D call. Germline V gene data show CDR1 as GTSNPN and CDR2 as SVGIG (reference sequence). The V end lost 0 bases, the J end lost 7 bases, and 13 bases lay between the germline ends. The CDR3 contains 14 residues. CDR3 in amino acids: CAWSVSGNGQPQHF. CDR3 in DNA: TGTGCCTGGAGTGTGTCGGGGAACGGGCAGCCCCAGCATTTT.

The chain has TRBV19 and TRBJ2-3, with D maybe TRBD1 (5 bases). Deletions cut 0 bases from V and 3 bases from J, with 10 bases between. Germline V gene sequence: CDR1 LNHDA, CDR2 SQIVND (reference sequence). The CDR3 length is 15 residues. The CDR3 sequence is CASSIEGRVTDTQYF. The CDR3, as DNA: TGTGCCAGTAGTATAGAGGGCAGGGTGACAGATACGCAGTATTTT.

The chain links TRBV2 to TRBJ1-4; 7 bases align to TRBD1. The CDR3 is 15 residues long. Per germline, CDR1 SNHLY and CDR2 FYNNEI. V was pared by 7 bases and J by 4 bases, with 9 bases of the junction left unmatched. CDR3 sequence reads: CASKTGRTYNEKLFF. For the CDR3, the DNA is TGTGCCAGCAAGACAGGGCGAACCTATAATGAAAAACTGTTTTTT.

V usage is TRBV9 and J usage is TRBJ1-4; D might be TRBD1 (6 bases). The CDR3 spans 14 residues. Between the trimmed V and J ends, which lost 3 bases and 4 bases, there was a span of 10 bases. Germline CDR1 SGDLS, CDR2 YYNGEE. The CDR3 sequence: CASSAGQFNEKLFF. Written as DNA, the CDR3 is TGTGCCAGCAGCGCTGGACAGTTTAATGAAAAACTGTTTTTT.

The count of this clone is one. The J gene is TRBJ2-2, the V gene TRBV7-2; D might be TRBD2 (6 bases). The germline CDR1 and CDR2 sequences are SGHTA and FQGNSA. V lost 4 bases to trimming and J lost 2 bases, with 14 bases between them. This CDR3 contains 16 residues. The CDR3 loop is CASSSRGGTNTGELFF. CDR3 nucleotide sequence: TGTGCCAGCAGCTCCCGCGGCGGGACTAACACCGGGGAGCTGTTTTTT.

J is TRBJ1-3 and V is TRBV6-6, with unresolved D. V was shortened by 4 bases and J by 2 bases, with 12 bases between the two germline ends. This CDR3 has 15 amino acids. Germline-derived CDR1 and CDR2 are MNHNY and SVGAGI (reference sequence). The CDR3 DNA is TGTGCCAGCAGTTTATTTGGCTCTGCTGGAAACACCATATATTTT. Translating gives CASSLFGSAGNTIYF.

This chain links TRBV4-1 with TRBJ2-7; a possible D gene is TRBD1 (6 bases). V was clipped by 0 bases and J by 0 bases, with 6 bases between them. This CDR3 has 14 residues. Germline V gene data show CDR1 as MGHRA and CDR2 as YSYEKL. The CDR3 is CASSQEQGSYEQYF. DNA of the CDR3: TGCGCCAGCAGCCAAGAACAGGGCTCCTACGAGCAGTACTTC.

The chain combines TRBV6-1 with TRBJ1-1, with a tentative D call TRBD1 (6 bases). This CDR3 region has 16 residues. Germline V lookup: CDR1 MNHNS, CDR2 SASEGT. Trimming removed 2 bases from V and 1 base from J, with 14 bases in between. CDR3 coding DNA: TGTGCCAGCAGTGAACGACGAGGGGGGGCGAACACTGAAGCTTTCTTT. Protein sequence: CASSERRGGANTEAFF.

This clone has only one observation. The CDR3 DNA reads as TGTGCCTGGAGTGTATCGGCAGGGACCCTCCACTTT. It encodes CAWSVSAGTLHF. The chain links TRBV30 to TRBJ1-6; D might be TRBD1 (5 bases). Germline lookup yields CDR1 GTSNPN and CDR2 SVGIG (reference sequence). Trimming took 0 bases from V and 14 from J, leaving 11 bases between them. There are 12 residues in the CDR3. The full variable domain, in which reference TRBV30 and TRBJ1-6 provide the parts outside the CDR3, is SQTIHQWPATLVQPVGSPLSLECTVEGTSNPNLYWYRQAAGRGLQLLFYSVGIGQISSEVPQNLSASRPQDRQFILSSKKLLLSDSGFYLCAWSVSAGTLHFGNGTRLTVT.

This chain links TRBV3-1 (or the pseudogene TRBV3-2) with TRBJ1-3; 7 positions match TRBD1. The junction had 8 bases not matched to a gene; V was cut back by 7 bases and J by 5 bases. This CDR3 comprises 14 residues. Germline CDR1 is LGHDT and CDR2 is YNNKEL (reference sequence). As DNA, the CDR3 is TGTGCCAGCACCCAGGGGGGAGGGAGAAACACCATATATTTT. Protein: CASTQGGGRNTIYF.

The J gene is TRBJ1-2, the V gene TRBV6-5, with D tentatively TRBD1 (5 bases). Germline loops: CDR1 MNHEY, CDR2 SVGAGI. This CDR3 contains 15 residues. Deletions cut 5 bases from V and 6 bases from J, with 19 bases between. The CDR3 sequence: CASSPGTFTVHGYTF. CDR3 DNA: TGTGCCAGCAGTCCCGGGACTTTTACAGTCCATGGCTACACCTTC.

The chain has TRBV4-1 and TRBJ2-5; 9 bases agree with TRBD2. Germline CDR1 and CDR2: MGHRA and YSYEKL. Losses at the gene ends were 0 bases for V and 6 bases for J; bases not matched to a gene: 14. This CDR3 is 18 amino acids long. CDR3 in amino acids: CASSQDRGGGALGKTQYF. Here the CDR3 DNA reads TGCGCCAGCAGCCAAGATCGAGGCGGGGGGGCCCTGGGAAAGACCCAGTACTTC.

This sequence joins TRBV7-2 and TRBJ1-1, with 7 bases that match TRBD1. Germline V gene lookup returns CDR1 SGHTA and CDR2 FQGNSA. V gave up 1 base and J gave up 9 bases; unmatched junction bases: 2. This CDR3 comprises 12 residues. CDR3 DNA: TGTGCCAGCAGCTTAGGGACAGGACAAGCTTTCTTT. Protein: CASSLGTGQAFF.

The V and J genes are TRBV14 and TRBJ2-4, with a tentative D call TRBD2 (7 bases). This CDR3 is built from 16 residues. CDR1 is SGHDN and CDR2 is FVKESK in the germline V gene. Trimming left V 4 bases short and J 10 bases short, with 23 bases between. The CDR3 spells CASSRRARGGVRIQYF. The CDR3 nucleotides read TGTGCCAGCAGCCGAAGGGCCAGAGGGGGGGTAAGGATTCAGTACTTC. Variable domain in full (rest from reference TRBV14 and TRBJ2-4): EAGVTQFPSHSVIEKGQTVTLRCDPISGHDNLYWYRRVMGKEIKFLLHFVKESKQDESGMPNNRFLAERTGGTYSTLKVQPAELEDSGVYFCASSRRARGGVRIQYFGAGTRLSVL.

This chain uses TRBV28 with TRBJ1-6, with TRBD1 matching over 9 bases. The CDR3 length is 15 residues. V trimming: 3 bases; J trimming: 7 bases; junction bases outside the gene matches: 4. Germline CDR1 MDHEN, CDR2 SYDVKM. The CDR3 reads CASSFPGTGNSPLHF. In DNA, the CDR3 is TGTGCCAGCAGTTTCCCCGGGACAGGGAATTCACCCCTCCACTTT.

This clone was seen once. The rearrangement links TRBV2 to TRBJ2-1, with D unresolved. Germline CDR1 SNHLY, CDR2 FYNNEI. V dropped 7 bases and J dropped 2 bases, with 3 bases sitting between them. This CDR3 spans 11 amino acids. CDR3 sequence: CASTTYNEQFF. For the CDR3, the DNA is TGTGCCAGCACAACCTACAATGAGCAGTTCTTC.

This clone has only a few counts. The genes are TRBV27 and TRBJ2-3; possibly TRBD2 for D (7 bases). CDR1 is MNHEY and CDR2 is SMNVEV in the germline V gene (reference sequence). Trimming left V 5 bases short and J 4 bases short, with 13 bases between. CDR3 length: 14 amino acids. The CDR3 sequence: CASSVRGAPDTQYF. Here the CDR3 DNA reads TGTGCCAGCAGTGTCCGGGGGGCCCCAGATACGCAGTATTTT.

The chain combines TRBV19 with TRBJ2-5, with 12 nucleotides matching TRBD1. J was trimmed by 5 bases and V by 3 bases; bases with no gene match: 4. The CDR3 has 15 amino acids. Looked up from germline, CDR1 is LNHDA and CDR2 is SQIVND (reference sequence). CDR3 coding DNA: TGTGCCAGTAGTATCCGGGACAGGGGGCTGGAGACCCAGTACTTC. Translated, it gives CASSIRDRGLETQYF.

This clone has only one observation. The chain uses TRBV24-1 and TRBJ2-1; TRBD1 matches at 8 bases. The CDR3 is 13 amino acids. The germline CDR1 and CDR2 sequences are KGHDR and SFDVKD. V dropped 7 bases and J dropped 8; count of bases not matched to a gene: 6. CDR3 loop: CATSGQGIDEQFF. The CDR3 DNA reads TGTGCCACCAGCGGACAGGGAATTGATGAGCAGTTCTTC.

This rearrangement joins TRBV30 to TRBJ2-2, with TRBD1 matching over 9 bases. The V segment lost 0 bases and the J segment 6 bases; nucleotides outside the gene matches: 5. CDR1 GTSNPN and CDR2 SVGIG come from the germline V gene (reference sequence). This CDR3 has 15 residues. CDR3 bases: TGTGCCTGGAGTGTATTGACAGGGGGAGCCGGGGAGCTGTTTTTT. Protein: CAWSVLTGGAGELFF.

This clone is medium-sized by share. The chain combines TRBV28 with TRBJ1-5; D may be TRBD1 (6 bases). CDR3 length: 15 amino acids. V was cut by 8 bases and J by 0 bases, with 14 bases left in between. CDR1 and CDR2 from the germline V gene are MDHEN and SYDVKM. The CDR3 DNA follows: TGTGCCAGCTCTCGGACAGCGGTTAGCAATCAGCCCCAGCATTTT. Translated: CASSRTAVSNQPQHF.

The rearrangement links TRBV7-2 to TRBJ2-7; the D gene is possibly TRBD1 (5 bases). Between the trimmed V and J ends, which lost 2 bases and 3 bases, there was a span of 11 bases. CDR3 length: 14 amino acids. The V gene's germline CDR1 is SGHTA and CDR2 FQGNSA. DNA for the CDR3: TGTGCCAGCAGCTTACAGGGCAGAAACTACGAGCAGTACTTC. The encoded protein is CASSLQGRNYEQYF.

This clone was recorded only once. This chain links TRBV2 with TRBJ2-3; D is undetermined. The CDR3 totals 15 residues. Germline assignment: CDR1 SNHLY and CDR2 FYNNEI. V lost 1 base to trimming and J lost 2 bases, with 10 bases between them. The CDR3 DNA sequence: TGTGCCAGCAGTGAAGAAGCACTCCTCACAGATACGCAGTATTTT. Amino acids: CASSEEALLTDTQYF.